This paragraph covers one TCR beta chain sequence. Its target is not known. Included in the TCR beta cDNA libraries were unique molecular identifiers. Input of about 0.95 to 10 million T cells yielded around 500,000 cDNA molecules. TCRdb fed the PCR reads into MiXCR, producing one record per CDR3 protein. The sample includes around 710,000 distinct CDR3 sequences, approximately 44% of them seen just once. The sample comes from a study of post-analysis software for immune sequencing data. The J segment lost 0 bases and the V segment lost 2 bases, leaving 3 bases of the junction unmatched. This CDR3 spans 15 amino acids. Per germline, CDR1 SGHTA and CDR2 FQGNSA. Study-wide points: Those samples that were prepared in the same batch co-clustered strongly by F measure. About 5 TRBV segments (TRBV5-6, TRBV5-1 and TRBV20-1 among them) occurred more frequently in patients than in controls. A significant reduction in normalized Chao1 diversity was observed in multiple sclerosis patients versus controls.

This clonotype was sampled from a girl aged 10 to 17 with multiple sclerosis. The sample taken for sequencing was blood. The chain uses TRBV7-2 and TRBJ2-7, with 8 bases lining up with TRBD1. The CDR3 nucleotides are TGTGCCAGCAGCTTACGGACAGGGAGCTCCTACGAGCAGTACTTC. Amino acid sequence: CASSLRTGSSYEQYF.